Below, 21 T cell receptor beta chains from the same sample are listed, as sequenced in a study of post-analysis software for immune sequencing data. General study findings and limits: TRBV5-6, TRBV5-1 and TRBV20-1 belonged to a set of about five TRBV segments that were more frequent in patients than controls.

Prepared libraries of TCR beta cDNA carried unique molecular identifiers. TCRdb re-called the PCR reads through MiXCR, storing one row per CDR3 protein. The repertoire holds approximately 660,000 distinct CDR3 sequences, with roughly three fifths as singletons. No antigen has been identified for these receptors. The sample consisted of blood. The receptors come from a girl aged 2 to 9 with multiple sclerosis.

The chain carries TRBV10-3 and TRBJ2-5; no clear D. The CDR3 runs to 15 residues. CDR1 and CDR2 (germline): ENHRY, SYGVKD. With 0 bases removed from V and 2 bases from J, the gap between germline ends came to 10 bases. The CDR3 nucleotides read TGTGCCATCAGTGAGTCTAGGGCAGAACAAGAGACCCAGTACTTC. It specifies CAISESRAEQETQYF.

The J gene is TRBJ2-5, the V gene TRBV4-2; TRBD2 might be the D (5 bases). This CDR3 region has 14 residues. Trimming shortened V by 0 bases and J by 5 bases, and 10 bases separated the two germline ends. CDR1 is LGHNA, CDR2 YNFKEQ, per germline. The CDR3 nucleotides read TGTGCCAGCAGCCAAGATGAGGGTCCGGAGACCCAGTACTTC. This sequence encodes CASSQDEGPETQYF.

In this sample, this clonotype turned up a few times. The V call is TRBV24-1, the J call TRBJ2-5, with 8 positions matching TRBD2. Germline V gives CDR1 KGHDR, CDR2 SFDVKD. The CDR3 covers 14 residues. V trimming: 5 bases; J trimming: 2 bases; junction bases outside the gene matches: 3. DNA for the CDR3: TGTGCCACCAGTGCCGTAGCGGGACAAGAGACCCAGTACTTC. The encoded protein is CATSAVAGQETQYF.

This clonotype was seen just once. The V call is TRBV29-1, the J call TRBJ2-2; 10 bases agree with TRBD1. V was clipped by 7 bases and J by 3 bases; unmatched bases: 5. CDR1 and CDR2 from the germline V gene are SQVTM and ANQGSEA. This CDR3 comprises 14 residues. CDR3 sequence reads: CSALTGGHTGELFF. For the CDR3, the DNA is TGCAGCGCCCTGACAGGGGGCCACACCGGGGAGCTGTTTTTT.

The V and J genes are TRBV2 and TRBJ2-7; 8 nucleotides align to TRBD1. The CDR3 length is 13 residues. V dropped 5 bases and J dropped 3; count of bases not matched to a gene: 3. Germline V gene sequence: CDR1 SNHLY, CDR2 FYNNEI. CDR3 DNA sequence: TGTGCCAGCAGTATAACAGGGGGCTACGAGCAGTACTTC. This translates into CASSITGGYEQYF.

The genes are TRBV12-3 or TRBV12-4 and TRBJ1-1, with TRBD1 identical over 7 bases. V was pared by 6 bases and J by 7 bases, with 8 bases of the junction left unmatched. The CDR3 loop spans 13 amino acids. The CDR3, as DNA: TGTGCCAGCAGCCCAGACAGGGCGATTGAAGCTTTCTTT. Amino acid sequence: CASSPDRAIEAFF.

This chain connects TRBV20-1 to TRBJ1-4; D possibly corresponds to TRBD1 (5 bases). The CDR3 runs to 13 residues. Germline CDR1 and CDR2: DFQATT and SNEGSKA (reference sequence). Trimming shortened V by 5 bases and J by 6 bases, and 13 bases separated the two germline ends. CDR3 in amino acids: CSAQGRLYEKLFF. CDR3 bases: TGCAGTGCTCAGGGCAGATTATATGAAAAACTGTTTTTT.

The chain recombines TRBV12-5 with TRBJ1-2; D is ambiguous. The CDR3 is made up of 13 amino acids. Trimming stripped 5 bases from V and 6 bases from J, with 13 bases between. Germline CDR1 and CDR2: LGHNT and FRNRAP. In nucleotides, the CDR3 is TGTGCTAGTGGTCACAGACATACGGATGGCTACACCTTC. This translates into CASGHRHTDGYTF. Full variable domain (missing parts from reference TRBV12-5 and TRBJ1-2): DARVTQTPRHKVTEMGQEVTMRCQPILGHNTVFWYRQTMMQGLELLAYFRNRAPLDDSGMPKDRFSAEMPDATLATLKIQPSEPRDSAVYFCASGHRHTDGYTFGSGTRLTVV.

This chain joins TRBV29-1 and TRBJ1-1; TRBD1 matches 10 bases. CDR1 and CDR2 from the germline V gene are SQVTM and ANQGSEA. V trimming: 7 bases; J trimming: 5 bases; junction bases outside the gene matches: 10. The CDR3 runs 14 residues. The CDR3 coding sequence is TGCAGCGCGCGGACAGGGGGTATAGGTACTGAAGCTTTCTTT. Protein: CSARTGGIGTEAFF.

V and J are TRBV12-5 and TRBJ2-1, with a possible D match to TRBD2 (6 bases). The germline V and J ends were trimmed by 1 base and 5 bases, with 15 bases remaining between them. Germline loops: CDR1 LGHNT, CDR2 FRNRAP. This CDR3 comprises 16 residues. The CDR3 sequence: CASGLGAGLKNNEQFF. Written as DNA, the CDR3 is TGTGCTAGTGGTTTGGGCGCGGGACTCAAAAACAATGAGCAGTTCTTC.

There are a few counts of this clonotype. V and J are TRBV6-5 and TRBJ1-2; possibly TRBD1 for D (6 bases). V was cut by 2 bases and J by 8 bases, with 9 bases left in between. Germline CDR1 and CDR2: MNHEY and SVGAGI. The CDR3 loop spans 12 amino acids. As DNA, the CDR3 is TGTGCCAGCAGTTACCCAGGGGTCGGCTACACCTTC. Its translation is CASSYPGVGYTF.

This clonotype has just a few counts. The CDR3 DNA sequence: TGTGCCAGCAGCTCTTCAGGGTCAAATTCACCCCTCCACTTT. This gives the protein CASSSSGSNSPLHF. The rearrangement joins TRBV5-6 to TRBJ1-6, with D possibly TRBD1 on 5 matching bases. Trimming pared 3 bases from V and 7 bases from J, leaving 11 bases between. This CDR3 is built from 14 residues. Germline CDR1 and CDR2: SGHDT and YYEEEE.

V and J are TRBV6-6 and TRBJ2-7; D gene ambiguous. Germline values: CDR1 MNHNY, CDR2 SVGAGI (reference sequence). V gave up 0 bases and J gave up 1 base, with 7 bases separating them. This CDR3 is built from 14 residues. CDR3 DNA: TGTGCCAGCAGTTACTCTAAATTTTCCTACGAGCAGTACTTC. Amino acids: CASSYSKFSYEQYF.

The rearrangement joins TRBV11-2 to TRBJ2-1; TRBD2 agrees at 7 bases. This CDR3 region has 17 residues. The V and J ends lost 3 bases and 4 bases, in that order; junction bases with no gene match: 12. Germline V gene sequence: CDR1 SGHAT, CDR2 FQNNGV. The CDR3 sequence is CASSFSGGRETYNEQFF. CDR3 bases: TGTGCCAGCAGCTTCTCCGGAGGGAGGGAGACTTACAATGAGCAGTTCTTC.

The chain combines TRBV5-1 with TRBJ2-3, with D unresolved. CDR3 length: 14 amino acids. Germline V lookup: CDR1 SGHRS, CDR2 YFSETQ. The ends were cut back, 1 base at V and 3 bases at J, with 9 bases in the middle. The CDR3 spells CASSLSPPTDTQYF. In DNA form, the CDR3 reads TGCGCCAGCAGCTTGTCCCCCCCGACAGATACGCAGTATTTT. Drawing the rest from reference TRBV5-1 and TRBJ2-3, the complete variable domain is KAGVTQTPRYLIKTRGQQVTLSCSPISGHRSVSWYQQTPGQGLQFLFEYFSETQRNKGNFPGRFSGRQFSNSRSEMNVSTLELGDSALYLCASSLSPPTDTQYFGPGTRLTVL.

This chain's CDR3 is CAISDHYNEQFF. The DNA for the CDR3 is TGTGCCATCAGTGACCACTACAATGAGCAGTTCTTC. This sequence joins TRBV10-3 and TRBJ2-1; no clear D. Trimming took 3 bases from V and 3 from J, leaving 3 bases between them. In germline, CDR1 is ENHRY, CDR2 SYGVKD. The CDR3 loop spans 12 amino acids.

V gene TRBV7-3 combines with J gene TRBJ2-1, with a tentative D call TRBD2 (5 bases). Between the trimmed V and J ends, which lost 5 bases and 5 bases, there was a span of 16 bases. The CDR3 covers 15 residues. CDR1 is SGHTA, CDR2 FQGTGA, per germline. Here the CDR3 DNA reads TGTGCCAGCAGCCCGAGAGGTCGGGGAGACAATGAGCAGTTCTTC. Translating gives CASSPRGRGDNEQFF.

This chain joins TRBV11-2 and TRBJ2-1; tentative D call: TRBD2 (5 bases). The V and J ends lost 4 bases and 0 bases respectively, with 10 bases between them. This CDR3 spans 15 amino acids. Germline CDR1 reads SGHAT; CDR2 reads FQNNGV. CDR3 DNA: TGTGCCAGCAGCTCTGCTAGCCTCTCCTACAATGAGCAGTTCTTC. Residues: CASSSASLSYNEQFF.

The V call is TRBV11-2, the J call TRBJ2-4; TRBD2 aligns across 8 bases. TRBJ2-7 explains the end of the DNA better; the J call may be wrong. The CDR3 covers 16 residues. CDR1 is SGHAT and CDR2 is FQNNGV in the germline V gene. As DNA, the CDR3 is TGTGCCAGCAGCCCTAGTCCCGGGACTAGCTCCTACGAGCAGTACTTC. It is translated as CASSPSPGTSSYEQYF.

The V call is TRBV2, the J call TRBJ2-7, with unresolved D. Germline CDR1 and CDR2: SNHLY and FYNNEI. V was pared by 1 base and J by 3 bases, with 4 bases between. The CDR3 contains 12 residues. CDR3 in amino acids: CASSEGGYEQYF. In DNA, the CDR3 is TGTGCCAGCAGTGAAGGCGGCTACGAGCAGTACTTC.

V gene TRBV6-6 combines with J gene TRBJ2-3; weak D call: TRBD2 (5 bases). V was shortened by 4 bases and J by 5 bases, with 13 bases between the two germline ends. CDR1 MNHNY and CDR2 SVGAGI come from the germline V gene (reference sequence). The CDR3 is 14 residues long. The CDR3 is CASSSEAGIDTQYF. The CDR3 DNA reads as TGTGCCAGCAGTTCGGAGGCCGGAATAGATACGCAGTATTTT.